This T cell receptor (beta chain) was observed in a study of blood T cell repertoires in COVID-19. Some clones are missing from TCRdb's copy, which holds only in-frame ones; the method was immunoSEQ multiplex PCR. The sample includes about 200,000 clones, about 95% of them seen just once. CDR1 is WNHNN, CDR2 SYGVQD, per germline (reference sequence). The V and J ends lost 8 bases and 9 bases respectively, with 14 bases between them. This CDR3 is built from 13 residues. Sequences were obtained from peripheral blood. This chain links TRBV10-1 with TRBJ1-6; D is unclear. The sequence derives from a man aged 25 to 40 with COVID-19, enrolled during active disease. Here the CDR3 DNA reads TGCGCCAGCTCCCCGATCATCGGTTCACCCCTCCACTTT. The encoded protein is CASSPIIGSPLHF.